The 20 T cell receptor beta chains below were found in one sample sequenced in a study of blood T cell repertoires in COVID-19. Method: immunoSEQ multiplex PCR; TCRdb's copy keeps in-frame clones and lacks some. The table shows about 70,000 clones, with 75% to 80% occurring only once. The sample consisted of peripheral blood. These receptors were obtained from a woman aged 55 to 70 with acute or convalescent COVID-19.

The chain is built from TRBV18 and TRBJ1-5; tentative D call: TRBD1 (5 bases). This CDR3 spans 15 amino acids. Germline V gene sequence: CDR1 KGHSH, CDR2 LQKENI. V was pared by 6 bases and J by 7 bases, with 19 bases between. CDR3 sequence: CASSPGGRTPQPQHF. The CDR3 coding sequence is TGTGCCAGCTCCCCGGGGGGACGGACTCCCCAGCCCCAGCATTTT.

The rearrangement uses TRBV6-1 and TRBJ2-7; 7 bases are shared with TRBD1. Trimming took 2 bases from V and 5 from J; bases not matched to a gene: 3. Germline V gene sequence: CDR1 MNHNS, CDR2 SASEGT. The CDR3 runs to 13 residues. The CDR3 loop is CASSEFQGDEQYF. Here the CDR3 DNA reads TGTGCCAGCAGTGAATTCCAGGGGGACGAGCAGTACTTC.

The CDR3 DNA sequence: TGCGCCAGCAGTGAGGTACACGGGGAGCTGTTTTTT. Residues: CASSEVHGELFF. V usage is TRBV10-1 and J usage is TRBJ2-2; D not certain. This CDR3 has 12 residues. Trimming shortened V by 2 bases and J by 7 bases, and 5 bases separated the two germline ends. Germline V CDR1 and CDR2: WNHNN, SYGVQD (reference sequence).

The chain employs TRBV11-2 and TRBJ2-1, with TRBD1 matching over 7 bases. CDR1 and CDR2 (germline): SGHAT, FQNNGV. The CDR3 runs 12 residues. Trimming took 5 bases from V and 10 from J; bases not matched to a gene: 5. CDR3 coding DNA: TGTGCCAGCAGCGTCGGGACAGTAGAGCAGTTCTTC. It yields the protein CASSVGTVEQFF.

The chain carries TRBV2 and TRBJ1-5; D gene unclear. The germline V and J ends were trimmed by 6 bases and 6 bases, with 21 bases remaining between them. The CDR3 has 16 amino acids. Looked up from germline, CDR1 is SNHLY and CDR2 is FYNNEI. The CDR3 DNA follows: TGTGCCAGCAGCAGCCGGTCGGGAGGGTTCATTCAGCCCCAGCATTTT. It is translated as CASSSRSGGFIQPQHF.

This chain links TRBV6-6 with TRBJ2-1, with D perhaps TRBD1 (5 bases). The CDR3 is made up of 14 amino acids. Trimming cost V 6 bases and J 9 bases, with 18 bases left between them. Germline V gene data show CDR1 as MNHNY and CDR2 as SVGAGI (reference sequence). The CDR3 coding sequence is TGTGCCAGCAGACGGAACAGGCAGGAATCTGAGCAGTTCTTC. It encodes CASRRNRQESEQFF.

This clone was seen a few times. The CDR3 DNA reads as TGTGCCAGCAGCCAAGAACGGAGCTATGGCTACACCTTC. Its translation: CASSQERSYGYTF. This chain uses TRBV14 with TRBJ1-2; D gene uncertain. With 0 bases removed from V and 4 bases from J, the gap between germline ends came to 6 bases. Germline CDR1 reads SGHDN; CDR2 reads FVKESK. The CDR3 has 13 amino acids.

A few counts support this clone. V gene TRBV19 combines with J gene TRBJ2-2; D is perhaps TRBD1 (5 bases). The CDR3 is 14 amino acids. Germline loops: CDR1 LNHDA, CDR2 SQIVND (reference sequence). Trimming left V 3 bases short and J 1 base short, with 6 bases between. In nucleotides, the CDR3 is TGTGCCAGTAGTATTACAGGGAACACCGGGGAGCTGTTTTTT. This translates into CASSITGNTGELFF.

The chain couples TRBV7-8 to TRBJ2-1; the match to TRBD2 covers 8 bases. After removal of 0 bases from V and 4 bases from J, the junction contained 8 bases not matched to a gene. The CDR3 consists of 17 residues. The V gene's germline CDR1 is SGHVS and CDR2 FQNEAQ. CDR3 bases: TGTGCCAGCAGCTTAGCCGCTCGGGGGGGTGCGTACAATGAGCAGTTCTTC. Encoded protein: CASSLAARGGAYNEQFF.

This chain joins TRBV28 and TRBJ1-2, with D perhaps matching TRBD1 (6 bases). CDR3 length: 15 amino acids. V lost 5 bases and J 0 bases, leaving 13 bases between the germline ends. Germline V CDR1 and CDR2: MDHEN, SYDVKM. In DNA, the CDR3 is TGTGCCAGCAGTCTCTGGACAGACCCTAACTATGGCTACACCTTC. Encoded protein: CASSLWTDPNYGYTF.

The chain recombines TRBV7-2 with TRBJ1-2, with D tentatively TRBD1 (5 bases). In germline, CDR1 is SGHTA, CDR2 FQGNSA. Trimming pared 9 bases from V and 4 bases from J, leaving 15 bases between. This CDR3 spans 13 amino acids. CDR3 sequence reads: CARPRTGSYGYTF. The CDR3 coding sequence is TGTGCCAGGCCCCGTACAGGCAGCTATGGCTACACCTTC.

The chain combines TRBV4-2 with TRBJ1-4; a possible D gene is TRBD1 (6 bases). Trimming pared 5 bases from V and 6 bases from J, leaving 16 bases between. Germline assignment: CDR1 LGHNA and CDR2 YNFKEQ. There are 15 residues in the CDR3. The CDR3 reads CASSEWGGRDEKLFF. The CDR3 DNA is TGTGCCAGCAGCGAATGGGGGGGGCGGGATGAAAAACTGTTTTTT.

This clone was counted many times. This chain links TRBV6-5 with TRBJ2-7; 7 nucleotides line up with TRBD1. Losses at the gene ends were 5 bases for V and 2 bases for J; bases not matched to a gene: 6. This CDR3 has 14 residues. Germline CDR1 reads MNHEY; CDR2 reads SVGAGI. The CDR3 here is CASSHRGQTYEQYF. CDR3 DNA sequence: TGTGCCAGCAGTCACAGGGGCCAAACCTACGAGCAGTACTTC.

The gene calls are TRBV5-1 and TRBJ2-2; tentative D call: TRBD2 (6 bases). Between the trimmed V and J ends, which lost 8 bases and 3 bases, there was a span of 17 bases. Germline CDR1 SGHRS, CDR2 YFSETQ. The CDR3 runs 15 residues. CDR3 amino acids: CASNPSGLDTGELFF. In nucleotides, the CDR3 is TGCGCCAGTAACCCCAGCGGGTTAGACACCGGGGAGCTGTTTTTT.

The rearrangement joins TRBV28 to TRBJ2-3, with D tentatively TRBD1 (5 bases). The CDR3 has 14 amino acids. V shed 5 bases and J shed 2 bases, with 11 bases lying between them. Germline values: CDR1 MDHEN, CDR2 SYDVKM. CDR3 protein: CASSPVGLTDTQYF. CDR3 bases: TGTGCCAGCAGTCCTGTGGGGCTCACAGATACGCAGTATTTT.

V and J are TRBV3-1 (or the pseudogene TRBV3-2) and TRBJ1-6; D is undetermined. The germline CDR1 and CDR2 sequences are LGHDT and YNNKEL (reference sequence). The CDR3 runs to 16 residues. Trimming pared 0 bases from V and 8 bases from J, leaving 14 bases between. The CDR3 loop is CASSQDRIGGYSPLHF. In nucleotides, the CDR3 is TGTGCCAGCAGCCAAGATCGAATCGGCGGCTATTCACCCCTCCACTTT.

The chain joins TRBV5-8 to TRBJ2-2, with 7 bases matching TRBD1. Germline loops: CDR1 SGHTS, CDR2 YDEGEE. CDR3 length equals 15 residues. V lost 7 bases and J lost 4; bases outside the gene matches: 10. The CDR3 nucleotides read TGTGCCAGCTATTGGACAGGAGTTTCCACCGGGGAGCTGTTTTTT. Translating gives CASYWTGVSTGELFF.

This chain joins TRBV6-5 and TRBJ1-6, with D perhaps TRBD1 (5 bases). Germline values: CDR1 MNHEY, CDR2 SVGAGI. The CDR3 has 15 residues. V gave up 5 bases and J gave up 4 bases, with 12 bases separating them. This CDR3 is CASSRWGRYNSPLHF. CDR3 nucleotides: TGTGCCAGCAGTCGTTGGGGCCGGTATAATTCACCCCTCCACTTT.

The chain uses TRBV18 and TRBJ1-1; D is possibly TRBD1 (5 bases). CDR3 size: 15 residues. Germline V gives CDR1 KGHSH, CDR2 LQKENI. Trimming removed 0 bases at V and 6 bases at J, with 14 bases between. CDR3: CASSPPAQVKAEAFF. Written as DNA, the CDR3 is TGTGCCAGCTCACCACCGGCACAGGTAAAAGCTGAAGCTTTCTTT.

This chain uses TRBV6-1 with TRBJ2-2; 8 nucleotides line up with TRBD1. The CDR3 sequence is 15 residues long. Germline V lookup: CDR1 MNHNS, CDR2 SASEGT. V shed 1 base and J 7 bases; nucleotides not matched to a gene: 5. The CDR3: CASSEVRGRGGELFF. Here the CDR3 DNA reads TGTGCCAGCAGTGAAGTCAGGGGGCGCGGCGGGGAGCTGTTTTTT.